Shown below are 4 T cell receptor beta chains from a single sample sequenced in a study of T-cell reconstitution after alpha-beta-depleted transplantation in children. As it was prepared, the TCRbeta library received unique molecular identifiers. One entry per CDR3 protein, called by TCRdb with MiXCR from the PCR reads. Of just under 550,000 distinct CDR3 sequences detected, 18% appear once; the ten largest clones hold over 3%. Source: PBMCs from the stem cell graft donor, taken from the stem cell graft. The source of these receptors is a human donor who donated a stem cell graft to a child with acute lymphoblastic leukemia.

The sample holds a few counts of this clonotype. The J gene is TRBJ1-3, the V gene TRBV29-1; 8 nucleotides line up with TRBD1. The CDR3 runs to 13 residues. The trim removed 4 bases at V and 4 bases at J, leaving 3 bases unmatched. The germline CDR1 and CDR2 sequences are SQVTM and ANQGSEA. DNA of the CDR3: TGCAGCGTTGGCTGGGACAGGGGAAACACCATATATTTT. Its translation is CSVGWDRGNTIYF. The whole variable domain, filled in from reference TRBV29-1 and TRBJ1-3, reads SAVISQKPSRDICQRGTSLTIQCQVDSQVTMMFWYRQQPGQSLTLIATANQGSEATYESGFVIDKFPISRPNLTFSTLTVSNMSPEDSSIYLCSVGWDRGNTIYFGEGSWLTVV.

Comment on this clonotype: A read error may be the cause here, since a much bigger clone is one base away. CDR3 in amino acids: CASSFIRGQSYEQYF. The CDR3 region has the DNA TGTGCCAGCAGCTTTATTAGGGGACAGTCCTACGAGCAGTACTTC. This rearrangement joins TRBV7-2 to TRBJ2-7; 7 bases map to TRBD1. This CDR3 region has 15 residues. The trim removed 3 bases at V and 1 base at J, leaving 6 bases unmatched. Germline assignment: CDR1 SGHTA and CDR2 FQGNSA.

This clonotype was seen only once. The DNA for the CDR3 is TGTGCCAGCAGTTACTCGCCTGGGGAGACCCAGTACTTC. Its translation is CASSYSPGETQYF. This sequence joins TRBV6-5 and TRBJ2-5; no clear D gene. Germline CDR1 is MNHEY and CDR2 is SVGAGI. The ends were cut back, 0 bases at V and 5 bases at J, with 7 bases in the middle. The CDR3 is 13 amino acids.

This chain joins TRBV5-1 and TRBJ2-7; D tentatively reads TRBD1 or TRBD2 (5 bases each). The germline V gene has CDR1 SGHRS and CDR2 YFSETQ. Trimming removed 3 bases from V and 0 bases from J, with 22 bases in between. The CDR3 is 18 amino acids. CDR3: CASSSNRDQTPSSYEQYF. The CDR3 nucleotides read TGCGCCAGCAGCTCAAACCGGGACCAGACACCGAGCTCCTACGAGCAGTACTTC. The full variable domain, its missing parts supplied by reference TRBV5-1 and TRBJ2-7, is KAGVTQTPRYLIKTRGQQVTLSCSPISGHRSVSWYQQTPGQGLQFLFEYFSETQRNKGNFPGRFSGRQFSNSRSEMNVSTLELGDSALYLCASSSNRDQTPSSYEQYFGPGTRLTVT.